The present entry profiles one T cell receptor beta chain with its context. Its antigen is still unknown. Unstimulated PBMCs were sorted into CD3+CD4+ and CD3+CD8+ populations. Profiling relied on immunoSEQ multiplex PCR, and the TCRdb table lists in-frame clones only, not all of them. This repertoire shows more than 65,000 clones, 75% to 90% found once; its top ten account for about 0.79%. This entry is derived from a study of T cell clones after liver transplantation. About the study: Patients counted as tolerant after at least one year off all immunosuppression, enzymes not exceeding twice normal.

The study, taken as a whole, reports: Donor-reactive sequences fell more than third party-reactive ones, suggesting partial deletion. Rather than being deleted, graft donor-reactive T cells may have moved into the graft.

The CDR3 extends over 20 amino acids. V gave up 0 bases and J gave up 2 bases; unmatched junction bases: 18. CDR1 and CDR2 (germline): SGHDN, FVKESK. The sample here was CD4+ T cells from blood, taken 12 months after liver transplant. The source is a human patient who received a liver transplant. Some T cells could come from the graft donor. The chain is built from TRBV14 and TRBJ2-7; 8 bases match TRBD2. The CDR3 region is CASSQDLISGTPFLTYEQYF. The DNA for the CDR3 is TGTGCCAGCAGCCAAGATCTTATTAGCGGGACCCCATTTTTGACCTACGAGCAGTACTTC. The whole variable domain, filled in from reference TRBV14 and TRBJ2-7, reads EAGVTQFPSHSVIEKGQTVTLRCDPISGHDNLYWYRRVMGKEIKFLLHFVKESKQDESGMPNNRFLAERTGGTYSTLKVQPAELEDSGVYFCASSQDLISGTPFLTYEQYFGPGTRLTVT.